These T cell receptor beta chains were read from a single sample in a study of OX40 agonist ivuxolimab in advanced cancers. The assay was immunoSEQ multiplex PCR, and TCRdb's table has in-frame clones only and misses some. The data contain about 83,000 clones, roughly 80% of them seen just once; the ten biggest clones take up 6.5% to 8%. Sequenced here: CD4+ or CD8+ T cells sorted from blood, sampled in a trial of the OX40 agonist ivuxolimab. Every receptor here comes from an adult with an advanced solid tumor such as melanoma, head and neck, liver or kidney cancer. Each CDR3 is given with its conserved first and last residue. The order of the fields is clone size, J gene, D gene, V gene, CDR3 DNA, CDR3 protein. A D gene is named only where the DNA matches it firmly. The size of a clone is reported for some rows only, either as once, few or many, or as a class for expanded clones.

-,TRBJ2-1,-,TRBV13,TGTGCCAGCAGTCAGGGACCACTTAATGAGCAGTTCTTC,CASSQGPLNEQFF
-,TRBJ2-1,-,TRBV5-1,TGCGCCAGCAGCTTGAGGGTGAGGAGTGGCAATGAGCAGTTCTTC,CASSLRVRSGNEQFF
-,TRBJ2-1,-,TRBV5-4,TGTGCCAGCAGCCGGGGAAGCGGCCCCTACAATGAGCAGTTCTTC,CASSRGSGPYNEQFF
-,TRBJ2-7,-,TRBV19,TGTGCCAGTAGTACCCTGGAGGGAGTTTACGAGCAGTACTTC,CASSTLEGVYEQYF
once,TRBJ1-2,-,TRBV7-2,TGTGCCAGCAGCTTAGCCCGCGACAACTATGGCTACACCTTC,CASSLARDNYGYTF
few,TRBJ1-1,-,TRBV7-2,TGTGCCAGCAGCTTATGGGCGTATGGCACTGAAGCTTTCTTT,CASSLWAYGTEAFF
-,TRBJ2-7,-,TRBV7-2,TGTGCCAGCAGCTTAAGACAGGCAACCTACGAGCAGTACTTC,CASSLRQATYEQYF
-,TRBJ2-5,-,TRBV19,TGTGCCAGTAGTATAGTCCCACAGGGTCGGCCCACAGAGACCCAGTACTTC,CASSIVPQGRPTETQYF
-,TRBJ2-5,TRBD2,TRBV19,TGTGCCAGTAGTATAGGAGGGGCCGGGGGGGAGACCCAGTACTTC,CASSIGGAGGETQYF
-,TRBJ2-4,-,TRBV7-9,TGTGCCAGCAGCCAGGGACGAAGCATTCAGTACTTC,CASSQGRSIQYF
-,TRBJ2-7,TRBD1,TRBV27,TGTGCCAGCAGTCTGGGACAGGGGCCCTACGAGCAGTACTTC,CASSLGQGPYEQYF
-,TRBJ2-7,-,TRBV6-1,TGTGCCAGCAGTTACAGGTACGAGCAGTACTTC,CASSYRYEQYF
once,TRBJ2-4,-,TRBV5-8,TGTGCCAGCAGTTTGAGCCAGGGTCGAATTCAGTACTTC,CASSLSQGRIQYF
-,TRBJ2-1,-,TRBV30,TGTGCCTGGAGTGTAGGGGCCCTTACAGGGAGTAATGAGCAGTTCTTC,CAWSVGALTGSNEQFF
-,TRBJ1-3,-,TRBV2,TGTGCCAGCAGTCGAGACAGCGGAAACACCATATATTTT,CASSRDSGNTIYF
-,TRBJ1-1,-,TRBV29-1,TGCAGCGTTGGGTCAAGACTGGACACTGAAGCTTTCTTT,CSVGSRLDTEAFF
-,TRBJ2-7,TRBD2,TRBV7-3,TGTGCCAGCAGCTTAGCGGGAGGCGAGACCTACGAGCAGTACTTC,CASSLAGGETYEQYF
once,TRBJ2-7,-,TRBV23-1,TGCGCCAGCAGTCAGCGGGCCCACGAGCAGTACTTC,CASSQRAHEQYF
-,TRBJ2-1,TRBD2,TRBV6-6,TGTGCCAGCATCTCACAACTAGCGGGAGGCAGAGATGAGCAGTTCTTC,CASISQLAGGRDEQFF
few,TRBJ2-7,TRBD1,TRBV9,TGTGCCAGCAGCTACAACCCGGGACAGGGGTTGGTCGAGCAGTACTTC,CASSYNPGQGLVEQYF
-,TRBJ2-2,-,TRBV7-2,TGTGCCAGCAGCTTATCCGGGTCCCCCGTCGTCCCCGGGGAGCTGTTTTTT,CASSLSGSPVVPGELFF
-,TRBJ2-5,TRBD2,TRBV7-3,TGTGCCAGCAGCTTAAGCCATATTAGCGGGTCCCTCCAAGAGACCCAGTACTTC,CASSLSHISGSLQETQYF
-,TRBJ2-7,-,TRBV20-1,TGCAGTGCCGTGCCGGTGTACGAGCAGTACTTC,CSAVPVYEQYF
-,TRBJ1-1,-,TRBV7-9,TGTGCCAGCAGCTTAGGGGCGGTCACTGAAGCTTTCTTT,CASSLGAVTEAFF
-,TRBJ2-7,TRBD2,TRBV4-1,TGCGCCAGCAGCCCCAGGCTAGCGGACATAAAACCCTACGAGCAGTACTTC,CASSPRLADIKPYEQYF
-,TRBJ1-3,-,TRBV7-6,TGTGCCAGCAGCTTAGGGACCATGGGACCTGGAAACACCATATATTTT,CASSLGTMGPGNTIYF
-,TRBJ2-7,TRBD1,TRBV19,TGTGCCAGTAGTGGCGGGACAGGGCTACTCTACGAGCAGTACTTC,CASSGGTGLLYEQYF
-,TRBJ2-1,TRBD2,TRBV6-1,TGTGCCAGCTTCAGAATAGCGGGGGGTGGAAATGAGCAGTTCTTC,CASFRIAGGGNEQFF
-,TRBJ2-1,TRBD1,TRBV6-5,TGTGCCAGCAGTTACTCGGGACAGGGAAACAATGAGCAGTTCTTC,CASSYSGQGNNEQFF
-,TRBJ2-1,TRBD2,TRBV4-2,TGTGCCAGCAGTTCTTTTAGCGGGAACAATGAGCAGTTCTTC,CASSSFSGNNEQFF
few,TRBJ2-3,-,TRBV5-4,TGTGCCAGCAGCTTCGCAAGCGGCACCCCCGGGTATACGCAGTATTTT,CASSFASGTPGYTQYF
few,TRBJ1-1,-,TRBV4-1,TGCGCCAGCAGCCTTTGGACCTTGAACACTGAAGCTTTCTTT,CASSLWTLNTEAFF
-,TRBJ1-1,-,TRBV7-9,TGTGCCAGCAGCCCCCAGGGGAGGGACACTGAAGCTTTCTTT,CASSPQGRDTEAFF
-,TRBJ1-2,-,TRBV4-2,TGTGCCAGCAGCTTTGGACCCGCCAGTCAAGAGAGAGGCTACACCTTC,CASSFGPASQERGYTF
-,TRBJ1-1,-,TRBV23-1,TGCGCCAGCAGTCAATCGGAGGTCCTGGGGGACACTGAAGCTTTCTTT,CASSQSEVLGDTEAFF
-,TRBJ1-2,-,TRBV6-5,TGTGCCAGCAGTGACTGGGACACCGCTAACTATGGCTACACCTTC,CASSDWDTANYGYTF
-,TRBJ1-1,-,TRBV7-3,TGTGCCAGCAGCTTAACGACAGGGAACACTGAAGCTTTCTTT,CASSLTTGNTEAFF
-,TRBJ2-7,-,TRBV11-2,TGTGCCAGCAGCTTAGAGGTCAGGGAAGGGCAGTACTTC,CASSLEVREGQYF
-,TRBJ1-6,-,TRBV2,TGTGCCAGCAGGGACCAGGAGGGTTCACCCCTCCACTTT,CASRDQEGSPLHF
-,TRBJ2-7,-,TRBV18,TGTGCCAGCTCACCATCGTACAGACCCTACGAGCAGTACTTC,CASSPSYRPYEQYF
-,TRBJ1-4,-,TRBV6-6,TGTGCCAGCAGTTACAGGGCGGCTAATGAAAAACTGTTTTTT,CASSYRAANEKLFF
-,TRBJ1-1,-,TRBV5-1,TGCGCCAGCAGCCGTCAGACCGGACTTATCGCTTTCTTT,CASSRQTGLIAFF
-,TRBJ2-7,-,TRBV6-5,TGTGCCAGCAGTTACCGGGGGGACAGCTACGAGCAGTACTTC,CASSYRGDSYEQYF
-,TRBJ1-3,-,TRBV11-1,TGTGCCAGCAGCCCCCTGTGGGGGGCCGGAAACACCATATATTTT,CASSPLWGAGNTIYF
-,TRBJ2-3,-,TRBV5-1,TGCGCCAGCAGCAGAGCTAGCACAGATACGCAGTATTTT,CASSRASTDTQYF
-,TRBJ2-7,TRBD2,TRBV30,TGTGCCTCCGCAAGCGGGAGAATGTACGAGCAGTACTTC,CASASGRMYEQYF
-,TRBJ1-2,TRBD1,TRBV10-3,TGTGCCATCAGTGGTCGGGACAGGGGGAACGGCTACACCTTC,CAISGRDRGNGYTF
-,TRBJ2-1,TRBD2,TRBV7-2,TGTGCCAGCAGCACTAGCGGGAGAAGTTTGGATGAGCAGTTCTTC,CASSTSGRSLDEQFF
-,TRBJ2-5,-,TRBV11-2,TGTGCCAGCAGCTTAGGGAAGGGGAATGAGACCCAGTACTTC,CASSLGKGNETQYF
-,TRBJ1-1,-,TRBV7-8,TGTGCCAGCAGCCACGACAGGAGTTCGGTGAACACTGAAGCTTTCTTT,CASSHDRSSVNTEAFF
-,TRBJ2-7,-,TRBV7-4,TGTGCCAGCAGCTCCCTTCCCTCCACCTACGAGCAGTACTTC,CASSSLPSTYEQYF
-,TRBJ1-1,-,TRBV5-4,TGTGCCAGCAGCCCAGGGACGATAGATACTGAAGCTTTCTTT,CASSPGTIDTEAFF
-,TRBJ1-1,TRBD1,TRBV19,TGTGCCAGTAGACCCCCGACAGGGGTCTCTGAAGCTTTCTTT,CASRPPTGVSEAFF
-,TRBJ1-5,-,TRBV6-6,TGTGCCAGCCGCACCGAAGGGCAGGGTGGTCAGCCCCAGCATTTT,CASRTEGQGGQPQHF
once,TRBJ2-5,-,TRBV6-5,TGTGCCAGCAGTCGACAGCGTGGAGAGACCCAGTACTTC,CASSRQRGETQYF